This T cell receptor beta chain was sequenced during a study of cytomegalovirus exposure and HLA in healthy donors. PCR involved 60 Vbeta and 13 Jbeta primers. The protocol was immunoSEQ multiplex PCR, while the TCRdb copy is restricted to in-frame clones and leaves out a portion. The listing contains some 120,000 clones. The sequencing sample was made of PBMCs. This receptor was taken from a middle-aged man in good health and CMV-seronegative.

The CDR3 coding sequence is TGTGCCAGCAGCTTAGCAGGGGGAGCGTCCGGGGGCACTGAAGCTTTCTTT. Translation: CASSLAGGASGGTEAFF. The rearrangement uses TRBV11-3 and TRBJ1-1, with TRBD1 identical over 7 bases. V lost 1 base to trimming and J lost 4 bases; unmatched junction nucleotides: 12. The CDR3 extends over 17 amino acids. CDR1 SGHNT and CDR2 YENEEA come from the germline V gene.